Listed here are 14 T cell receptor beta chains from one sample, sequenced in a study of OX40 agonist ivuxolimab in advanced cancers. The method was immunoSEQ multiplex PCR; TCRdb's version includes in-frame clones alone and lacks a portion of them. Of tens of thousands of clones detected, about 90% appear once; the ten largest clones hold about 11%. The sample consisted of CD4+ or CD8+ T cells sorted from blood, taken in a trial of the OX40 agonist ivuxolimab. The source is an adult with an advanced solid tumor such as melanoma, head and neck, liver or kidney cancer.

This rearrangement joins TRBV11-3 to TRBJ2-7; TRBD2 might be the D (6 bases). Germline CDR1 is SGHNT and CDR2 is YENEEA. CDR3 size: 12 residues. The germline V and J ends were trimmed by 6 bases and 4 bases, with 10 bases remaining between them. This CDR3 reads CASSPGGYEQYF. The CDR3 bases are TGTGCCAGCAGTCCAGGAGGGTACGAGCAGTACTTC.

The chain links TRBV29-1 to TRBJ2-1; D is unclear. Germline CDR1 is SQVTM and CDR2 is ANQGSEA. The V end lost 5 bases, the J end lost 0 bases, and 5 bases lay between the germline ends. The CDR3 sequence is 12 residues long. This chain's CDR3 is CSVTPSYNEQFF. CDR3 bases: TGCAGCGTTACGCCCTCCTACAATGAGCAGTTCTTC.

V is TRBV2 and J is TRBJ1-4; D is unresolved. The germline V gene has CDR1 SNHLY and CDR2 FYNNEI. V was trimmed by 6 bases and J by 8 bases, leaving 19 bases between them. The CDR3 is 15 amino acids. The CDR3 region has the DNA TGTGCCAGCAGCCCCCTACGGTCGTCTAGGGAAAAACTGTTTTTT. It translates to CASSPLRSSREKLFF.

The rearrangement uses TRBV6-5 and TRBJ1-5, with D possibly matching TRBD1 (6 bases). Germline CDR1 MNHEY, CDR2 SVGAGI. CDR3 length: 13 residues. Trimming shortened V by 5 bases and J by 7 bases, and 12 bases separated the two germline ends. CDR3: CASSPGELQPQHF. Here the CDR3 DNA reads TGTGCCAGCAGTCCAGGGGAGTTGCAGCCCCAGCATTTT.

This sequence joins TRBV5-1 and TRBJ1-1; D is undetermined. CDR3 length: 14 residues. The V end lost 0 bases, the J end lost 2 bases, and 8 bases lay between the germline ends. Germline V CDR1 and CDR2: SGHRS, YFSETQ. The CDR3, as DNA: TGCGCCAGCAGCTTGGACATGGGAAACACTGAAGCTTTCTTT. It yields the protein CASSLDMGNTEAFF. Complete variable domain (other parts from reference TRBV5-1 and TRBJ1-1): KAGVTQTPRYLIKTRGQQVTLSCSPISGHRSVSWYQQTPGQGLQFLFEYFSETQRNKGNFPGRFSGRQFSNSRSEMNVSTLELGDSALYLCASSLDMGNTEAFFGQGTRLTVV.

V and J are TRBV11-3 and TRBJ2-5; D is unresolved. Trimming left V 4 bases short and J 5 bases short, with 14 bases between. The germline gives CDR1 SGHNT, CDR2 YENEEA. The CDR3 spans 14 residues. CDR3: CASSSDGFGETQYF. CDR3 DNA: TGTGCCAGCAGCTCGGACGGATTCGGGGAGACCCAGTACTTC.

This clone was picked up a small number of times. The CDR3 here is CASSVMRQGMGKLFF. The CDR3 DNA is TGTGCCAGCTCGGTTATGAGGCAGGGGATGGGAAAACTGTTTTTT. This chain links TRBV28 with TRBJ1-4; TRBD1 is a possible D gene (6 bases). This CDR3 contains 15 residues. Germline V gene lookup returns CDR1 MDHEN and CDR2 SYDVKM. Trimming shortened V by 8 bases and J by 10 bases, and 23 bases separated the two germline ends. The complete variable domain, with remaining parts taken from reference TRBV28 and TRBJ1-4, reads DVKVTQSSRYLVKRTGEKVFLECVQDMDHENMFWYRQDPGLGLRLIYFSYDVKMKEKGDIPEGYSVSREKKERFSLILESASTNQTSMYLCASSVMRQGMGKLFFGSGTQLSVL.

The chain uses TRBV2 and TRBJ1-2, with no clear D. Germline values: CDR1 SNHLY, CDR2 FYNNEI. Trimming left V 11 bases short and J 8 bases short, with 18 bases between. The CDR3 extends over 12 amino acids. The chain's CDR3 is CAGSIVHEGYTF. CDR3 sequence (DNA): TGTGCCGGAAGCATTGTTCATGAGGGCTACACCTTC.

The CDR3 sequence is CASSLLGPGELFF. As DNA, the CDR3 is TGTGCCAGCAGCTTATTAGGACCCGGGGAGCTGTTTTTT. V usage is TRBV7-3 and J usage is TRBJ2-2; no reliable D call. V was trimmed by 2 bases and J by 6 bases, leaving 7 bases between them. Per germline, CDR1 SGHTA and CDR2 FQGTGA. There are 13 residues in the CDR3.

This clone was observed a few times. The chain combines TRBV7-3 with TRBJ2-1; possibly TRBD1 or TRBD2 for D (5 bases each). Germline V gives CDR1 SGHTA, CDR2 FQGTGA. The length of the CDR3 is 15 residues. V lost 5 bases and J lost 7, with 18 bases in between. The CDR3 loop reads CASSPGQGWVNEQFF. The CDR3 bases are TGTGCCAGCAGCCCGGGGCAAGGGTGGGTGAATGAGCAGTTCTTC.

This chain uses TRBV7-6 with TRBJ2-1; D uncertain. CDR1 and CDR2 from the germline V gene are SGHVS and FNYEAQ. The CDR3 sequence is 15 residues long. V was pared by 0 bases and J by 6 bases, with 12 bases between. For the CDR3, the DNA is TGTGCCAGCAGCTTAGCTTCGTGGACGGGCAATGAGCAGTTCTTC. Its protein is CASSLASWTGNEQFF.

This rearrangement joins TRBV7-9 to TRBJ2-3; no clear D. The CDR3 contains 14 residues. The germline V gene encodes CDR1 SEHNR and CDR2 FQNEAQ (reference sequence). Trimming took off 0 bases at V and 0 bases at J, with 4 bases between the two ends. The CDR3 coding sequence is TGTGCCAGCAGCTTAGCGGCTAGCACAGATACGCAGTATTTT. It specifies CASSLAASTDTQYF.

With respect to this clone: Compared with germline, one end of the junction differs, possibly owing to a read error. In the same sample, other DNA sequences code for this CDR3. The chain combines TRBV19 with TRBJ2-2, with 9 bases aligning to TRBD1. This CDR3 spans 17 amino acids. Germline V lookup: CDR1 LNHDA, CDR2 SQIVND (reference sequence). The CDR3 region is CASSGTGIPTTTGELFF. The DNA of the CDR3 is TGTGCCAGTAGTGGGACAGGGATCCCTACGACCACCGGAGAGCTGTTTTTT. The full variable domain, in which reference TRBV19 and TRBJ2-2 provide the parts outside the CDR3, is DGGITQSPKYLFRKEGQNVTLSCEQNLNHDAMYWYRQDPGQGLRLIYYSQIVNDFQKGDIAEGYSVSREKKESFPLTVTSAQKNPTAFYLCASSGTGIPTTTGELFFGEGSRLTVL.

The chain links TRBV13 to TRBJ2-1; D not resolved. The germline V and J ends were trimmed by 0 bases and 0 bases, with 9 bases remaining between them. The germline V gene has CDR1 PRHDT and CDR2 FYEKMQ (reference sequence). The CDR3 contains 16 residues. The CDR3 here is CASSLGQLSSYNEQFF. CDR3 in DNA: TGTGCCAGCAGCTTAGGGCAGCTGAGCTCCTACAATGAGCAGTTCTTC.